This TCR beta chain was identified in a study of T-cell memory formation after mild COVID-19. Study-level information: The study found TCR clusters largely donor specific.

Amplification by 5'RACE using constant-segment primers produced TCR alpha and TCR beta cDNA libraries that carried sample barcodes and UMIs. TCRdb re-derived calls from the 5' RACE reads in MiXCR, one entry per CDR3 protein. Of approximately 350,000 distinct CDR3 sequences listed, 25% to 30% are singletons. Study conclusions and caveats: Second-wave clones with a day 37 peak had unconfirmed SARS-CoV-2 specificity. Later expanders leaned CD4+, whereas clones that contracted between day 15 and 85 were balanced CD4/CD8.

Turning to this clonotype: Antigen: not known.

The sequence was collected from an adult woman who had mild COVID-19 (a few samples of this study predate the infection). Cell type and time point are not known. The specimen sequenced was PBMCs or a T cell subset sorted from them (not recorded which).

The CDR3 coding sequence is TGTGCCAGCAGCCGTTACGGCACCGGGGAGCTGTTTTTT. Amino acids: CASSRYGTGELFF. The chain has TRBV12-3 or TRBV12-4 and TRBJ2-2, with D uncertain. The CDR3 runs 13 residues. The V and J ends lost 6 bases and 4 bases respectively, with 9 bases between them.